The rows below give T cell receptor beta chains drawn from one sample of a study of technical replicates of blood from a handful of donors. Assay: immunoSEQ multiplex PCR; the TCRdb copy retains only in-frame clones and omits some. The table lists more than 90,000 clones, roughly 95% of them singletons. The sequenced material came from T cells isolated from PBMCs. These receptors were collected from a human donor in good health. Each CDR3 is given with its conserved first and last residue. The D gene is left open where the match is weak. Clone size is shown for a subset of rows, as once, few, many or a class of expanded clone.

J,D,V,size,length,CDR3,DNA
TRBJ2-3,.,TRBV6-5,.,13,CASSRVLTDTQYF,TGTGCCAGCAGCAGGGTTCTCACAGATACGCAGTATTTT
TRBJ1-1,.,TRBV6-5,.,15,CASSYSPGGSTEAFF,TGTGCCAGCAGTTACTCTCCGGGAGGGTCGACTGAAGCTTTCTTT
TRBJ2-1,.,TRBV7-9,once,17,CASSLGALLSSYNEQFF,TGTGCCAGCAGCTTAGGTGCGTTGTTAAGCTCCTACAATGAGCAGTTCTTC
TRBJ2-3,TRBD2,TRBV7-2,.,15,CASSWGGVGTDTQYF,TGTGCCAGCAGCTGGGGGGGGGTTGGCACAGATACGCAGTATTTT
TRBJ2-1,TRBD1,TRBV7-6,.,17,CASSSREGQGSYNEQFF,TGTGCCAGCAGCTCTCGTGAAGGACAGGGATCCTACAATGAGCAGTTCTTC
TRBJ2-7,.,TRBV10-3,.,15,CAISRRLETDYEQYF,TGTGCCATCAGTAGGCGACTAGAAACGGACTACGAGCAGTACTTC
TRBJ2-1,.,TRBV10-1,.,15,CASSGQGSSYNEQFF,TGCGCCAGCAGTGGTCAGGGGTCTTCCTACAATGAGCAGTTCTTC
TRBJ2-7,TRBD2,TRBV19,.,15,CATSLTSGIAYEQYF,TGTGCCACCTCATTGACTAGCGGGATAGCCTACGAGCAGTACTTC
TRBJ2-1,TRBD1,TRBV6-6,.,16,CASSYRDRGSYNEQFF,TGTGCCAGCAGTTACCGTGACAGGGGATCCTACAATGAGCAGTTCTTC
TRBJ2-5,.,TRBV29-1,once,14,CSVDGPLEGETQYF,TGCAGCGTTGACGGACCACTAGAAGGGGAGACCCAGTACTTC